This T cell receptor (beta chain) was identified in a study of glioma-infiltrating T cells after dendritic cell vaccination. A remark on this clone: Its matching antigen is unknown.

General study findings and limits: Higher TCR clonality did not directly relate to longer survival.

Amplification used 60 V beta primers and 13 J beta primers. Only in-frame clones appear in the TCRdb table, and some are missing; sequencing was by immunoSEQ multiplex PCR. The profile covers 35,000 to 40,000 clones, with 70% to 85% appearing a single time and approximately 7.8% taken by the ten largest. V lost 5 bases, J lost 7 bases, and 20 bases lay in between. This CDR3 has 16 amino acids. Germline lookup yields CDR1 MNHNY and CDR2 SVGAGI (reference sequence). The rearrangement joins TRBV6-6 to TRBJ2-2; tentative D call: TRBD2 (5 bases). Sequences were derived from blood, sampled before dendritic cell vaccination. This TCR was sampled from a human donor with glioblastoma. The CDR3, as DNA: TGTGCCAGCAGTGCCCTCGCCCCGGGGTGGGGCGGGGAGCTGTTTTTT. Its translation: CASSALAPGWGGELFF.